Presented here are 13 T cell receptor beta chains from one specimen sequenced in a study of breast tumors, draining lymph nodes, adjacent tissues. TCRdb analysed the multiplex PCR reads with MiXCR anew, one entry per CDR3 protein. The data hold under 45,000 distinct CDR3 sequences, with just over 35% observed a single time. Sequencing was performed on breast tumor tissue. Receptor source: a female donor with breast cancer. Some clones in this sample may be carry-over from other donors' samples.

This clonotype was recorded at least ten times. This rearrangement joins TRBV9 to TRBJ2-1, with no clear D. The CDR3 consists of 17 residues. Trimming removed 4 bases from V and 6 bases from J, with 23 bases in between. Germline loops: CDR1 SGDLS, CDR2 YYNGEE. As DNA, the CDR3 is TGTGCCAGCAGCCCGCCCCCTTCAGAGACCCACGTCAATGAGCAGTTCTTC. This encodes CASSPPPSETHVNEQFF.

This CDR3 reads CASSSTPGATSGEQYF. CDR3 coding DNA: TGTGCCAGCAGCTCTACCCCGGGGGCGACTAGCGGCGAGCAGTACTTC. This chain joins TRBV7-2 and TRBJ2-7; TRBD2 agrees at 9 bases. There are 16 residues in the CDR3. The germline CDR1 and CDR2 sequences are SGHTA and FQGNSA. The V gene end was trimmed by 4 bases and the J gene end by 6 bases; junction bases not matched to a gene: 13. The entire variable domain, with the rest obtained from reference TRBV7-2 and TRBJ2-7, is as follows: GAGVSQSPSNKVTEKGKDVELRCDPISGHTALYWYRQSLGQGLEFLIYFQGNSAPDKSGLPSDRFSAERTGGSVSTLTIQRTQQEDSAVYLCASSSTPGATSGEQYFGPGTRLTVT.

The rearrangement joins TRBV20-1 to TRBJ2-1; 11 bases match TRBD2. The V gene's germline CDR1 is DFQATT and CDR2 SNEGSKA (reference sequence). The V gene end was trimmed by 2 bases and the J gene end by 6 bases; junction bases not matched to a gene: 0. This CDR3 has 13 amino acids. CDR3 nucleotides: TGCAGTGCTAGACTAGCGGGAGGCAATGAGCAGTTCTTC. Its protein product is CSARLAGGNEQFF.

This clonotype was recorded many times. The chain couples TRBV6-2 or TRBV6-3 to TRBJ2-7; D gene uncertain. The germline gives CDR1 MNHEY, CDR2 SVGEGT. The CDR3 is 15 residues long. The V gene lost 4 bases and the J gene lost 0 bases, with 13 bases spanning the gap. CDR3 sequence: CASSSPVLSSYEQYF. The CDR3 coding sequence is TGTGCCAGCAGTTCTCCTGTCCTTAGCTCCTACGAGCAGTACTTC.

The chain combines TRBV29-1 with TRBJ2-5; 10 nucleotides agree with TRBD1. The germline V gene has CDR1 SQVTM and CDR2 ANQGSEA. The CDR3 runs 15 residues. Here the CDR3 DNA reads TGCAGTGCCCTTGGGGACAGGGGTTTAAAAGAGACCCAGTACTTC. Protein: CSALGDRGLKETQYF.

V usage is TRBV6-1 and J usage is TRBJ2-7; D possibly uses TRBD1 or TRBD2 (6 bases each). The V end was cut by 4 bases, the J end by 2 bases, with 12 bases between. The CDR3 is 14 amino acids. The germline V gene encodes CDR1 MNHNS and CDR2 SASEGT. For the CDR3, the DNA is TGTGCCAGCAGTGTACAGGGAGGTCCCTACGAGCAGTACTTC. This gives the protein CASSVQGGPYEQYF.

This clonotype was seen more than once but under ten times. The CDR3 DNA sequence: TGTGCCAGCAGCTTGGTATTCTCTGGGGCCAACGTCCTGACTTTC. Translating it yields CASSLVFSGANVLTF. The chain employs TRBV5-6 and TRBJ2-6; no reliable D call. The CDR3 is 15 residues long. The germline V and J ends were trimmed by 0 bases and 0 bases, with 4 bases remaining between them. Germline-derived CDR1 and CDR2 are SGHDT and YYEEEE.

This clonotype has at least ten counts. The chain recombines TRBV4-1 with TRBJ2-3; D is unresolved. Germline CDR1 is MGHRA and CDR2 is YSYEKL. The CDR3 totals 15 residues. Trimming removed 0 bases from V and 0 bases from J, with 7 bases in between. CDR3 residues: CASSQDKVSTDTQYF. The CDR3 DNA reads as TGCGCCAGCAGCCAAGATAAAGTTAGCACAGATACGCAGTATTTT.

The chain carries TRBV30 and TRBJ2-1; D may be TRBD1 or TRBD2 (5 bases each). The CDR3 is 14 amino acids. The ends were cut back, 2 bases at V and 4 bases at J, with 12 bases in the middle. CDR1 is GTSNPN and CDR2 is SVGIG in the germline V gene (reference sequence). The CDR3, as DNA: TGTGCCTGGAGTAGGGGAGAGGGATACAATGAGCAGTTCTTC. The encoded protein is CAWSRGEGYNEQFF.

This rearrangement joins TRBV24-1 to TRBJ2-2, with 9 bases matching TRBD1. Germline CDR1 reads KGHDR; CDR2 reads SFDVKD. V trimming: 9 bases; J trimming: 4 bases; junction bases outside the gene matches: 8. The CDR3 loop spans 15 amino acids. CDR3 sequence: CATLPDRGATGELFF. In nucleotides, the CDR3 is TGTGCCACCCTTCCCGACAGGGGGGCCACCGGGGAGCTGTTTTTT.

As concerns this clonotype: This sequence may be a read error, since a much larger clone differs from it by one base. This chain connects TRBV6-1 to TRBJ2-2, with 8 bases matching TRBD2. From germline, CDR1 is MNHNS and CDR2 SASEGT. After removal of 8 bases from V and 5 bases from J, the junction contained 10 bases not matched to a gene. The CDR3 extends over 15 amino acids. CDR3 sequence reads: CASCSLAGRTGELFF. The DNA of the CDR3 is TGTGCCAGCTGTTCTCTAGCGGGCCGGACCGGGGAGCTGTTTTTT.

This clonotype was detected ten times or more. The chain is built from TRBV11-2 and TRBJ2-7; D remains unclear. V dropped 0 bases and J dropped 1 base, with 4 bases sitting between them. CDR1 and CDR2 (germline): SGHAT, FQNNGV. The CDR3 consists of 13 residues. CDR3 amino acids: CASSLEMSYEQYF. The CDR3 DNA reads TGTGCCAGCAGCTTAGAAATGTCCTACGAGCAGTACTTC.

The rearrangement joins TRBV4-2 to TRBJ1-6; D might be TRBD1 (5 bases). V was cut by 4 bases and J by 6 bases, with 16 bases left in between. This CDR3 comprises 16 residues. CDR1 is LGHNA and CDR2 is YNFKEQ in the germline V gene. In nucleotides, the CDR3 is TGTGCCAGCAGCCCTTCGGGGGAGGCCTTTAATTCACCCCTCCACTTT. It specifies CASSPSGEAFNSPLHF.